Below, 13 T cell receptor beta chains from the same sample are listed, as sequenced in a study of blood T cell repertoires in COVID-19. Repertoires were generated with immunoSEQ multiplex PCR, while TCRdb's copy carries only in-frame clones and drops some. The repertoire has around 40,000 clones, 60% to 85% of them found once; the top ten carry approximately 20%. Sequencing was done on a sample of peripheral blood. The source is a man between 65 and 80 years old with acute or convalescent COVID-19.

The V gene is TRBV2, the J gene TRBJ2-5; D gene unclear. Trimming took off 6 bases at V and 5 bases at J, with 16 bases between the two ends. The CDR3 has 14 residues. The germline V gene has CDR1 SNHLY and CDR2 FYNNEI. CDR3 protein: CASRRMADWETQYF. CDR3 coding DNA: TGTGCCAGCAGGCGCATGGCCGACTGGGAGACCCAGTACTTC.

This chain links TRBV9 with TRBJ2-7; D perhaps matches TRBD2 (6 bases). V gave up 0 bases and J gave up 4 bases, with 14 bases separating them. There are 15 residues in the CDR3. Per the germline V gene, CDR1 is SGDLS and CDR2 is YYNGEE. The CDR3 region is CASSVEAGRGYEQYF. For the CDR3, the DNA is TGTGCCAGCAGCGTAGAAGCAGGTCGGGGGTACGAGCAGTACTTC.

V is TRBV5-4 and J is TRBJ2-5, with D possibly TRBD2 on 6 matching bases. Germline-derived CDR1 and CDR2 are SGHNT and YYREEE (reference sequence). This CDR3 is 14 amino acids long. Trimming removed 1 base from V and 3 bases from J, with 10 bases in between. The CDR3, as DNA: TGTGCCAGCAGCTTGCCTACTAGCAAAGAGACCCAGTACTTC. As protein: CASSLPTSKETQYF.

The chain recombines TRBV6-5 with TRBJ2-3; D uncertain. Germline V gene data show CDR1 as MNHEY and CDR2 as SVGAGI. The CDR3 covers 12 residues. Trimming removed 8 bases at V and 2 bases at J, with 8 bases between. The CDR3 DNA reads TGTGCCAGCCCCGACACCACAGATACGCAGTATTTT. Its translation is CASPDTTDTQYF.

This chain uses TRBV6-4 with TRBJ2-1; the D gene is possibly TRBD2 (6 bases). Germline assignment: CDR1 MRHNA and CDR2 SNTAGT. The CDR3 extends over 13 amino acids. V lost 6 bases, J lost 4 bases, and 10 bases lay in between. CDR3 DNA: TGTGCCAGCAGCGCCGGGACTTACAATGAGCAGTTCTTC. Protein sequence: CASSAGTYNEQFF.

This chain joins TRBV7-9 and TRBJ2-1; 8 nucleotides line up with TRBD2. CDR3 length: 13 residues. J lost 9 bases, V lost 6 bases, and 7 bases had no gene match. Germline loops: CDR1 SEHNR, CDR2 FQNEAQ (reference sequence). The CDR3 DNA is TGTGCCAGCAGACTTCTAGCGGGCTCTGAGCAGTTCTTC. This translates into CASRLLAGSEQFF.

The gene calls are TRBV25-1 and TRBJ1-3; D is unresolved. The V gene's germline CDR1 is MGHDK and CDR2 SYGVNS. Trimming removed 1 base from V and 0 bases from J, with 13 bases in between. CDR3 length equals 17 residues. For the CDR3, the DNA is TGTGCCAGCAGTGAATCCCGCCACAGACGCTCTGGAAACACCATATATTTT. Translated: CASSESRHRRSGNTIYF. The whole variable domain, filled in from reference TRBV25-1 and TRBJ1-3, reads EADIYQTPRYLVIGTGKKITLECSQTMGHDKMYWYQQDPGMELHLIHYSYGVNSTEKGDLSSESTVSRIRTEHFPLTLESARPSHTSQYLCASSESRHRRSGNTIYFGEGSWLTVV.

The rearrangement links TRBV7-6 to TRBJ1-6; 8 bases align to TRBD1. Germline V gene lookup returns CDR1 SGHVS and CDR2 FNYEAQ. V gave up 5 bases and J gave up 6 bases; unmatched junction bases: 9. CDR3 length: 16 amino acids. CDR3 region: CASSPMTGATNSPLHF. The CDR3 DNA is TGTGCCAGCAGCCCAATGACAGGGGCCACTAATTCACCCCTCCACTTT.

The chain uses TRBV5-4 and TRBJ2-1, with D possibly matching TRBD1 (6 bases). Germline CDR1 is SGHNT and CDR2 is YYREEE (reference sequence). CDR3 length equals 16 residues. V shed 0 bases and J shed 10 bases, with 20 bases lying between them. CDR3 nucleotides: TGTGCCAGCAGCTTGGCCTTAGGGGGTGAGGGATGGGAGCAGTTCTTC. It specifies CASSLALGGEGWEQFF.

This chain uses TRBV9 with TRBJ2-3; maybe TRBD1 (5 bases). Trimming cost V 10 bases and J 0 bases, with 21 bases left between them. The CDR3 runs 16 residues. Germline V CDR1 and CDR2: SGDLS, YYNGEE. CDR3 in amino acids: CASLVRRTSSTDTQYF. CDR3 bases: TGTGCCTCCTTGGTTAGAAGGACATCTAGCACAGATACGCAGTATTTT.

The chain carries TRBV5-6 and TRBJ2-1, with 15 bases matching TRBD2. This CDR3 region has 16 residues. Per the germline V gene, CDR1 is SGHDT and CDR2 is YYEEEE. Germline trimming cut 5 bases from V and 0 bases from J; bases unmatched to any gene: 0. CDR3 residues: CASRGLAGGSYNEQFF. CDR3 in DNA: TGTGCCAGCAGGGGACTAGCGGGAGGCTCCTACAATGAGCAGTTCTTC.

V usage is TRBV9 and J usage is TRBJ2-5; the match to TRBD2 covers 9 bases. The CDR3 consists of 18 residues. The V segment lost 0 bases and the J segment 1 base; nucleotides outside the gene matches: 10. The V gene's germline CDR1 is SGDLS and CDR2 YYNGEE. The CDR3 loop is CASSVGLWVAGAQETQYF. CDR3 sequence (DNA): TGTGCCAGCAGCGTAGGTTTATGGGTAGCGGGAGCCCAAGAGACCCAGTACTTC.

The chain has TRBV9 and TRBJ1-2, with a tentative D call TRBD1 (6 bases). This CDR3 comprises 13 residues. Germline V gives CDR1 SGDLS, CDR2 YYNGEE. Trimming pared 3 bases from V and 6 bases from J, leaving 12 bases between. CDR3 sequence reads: CASSDRDRDGYTF. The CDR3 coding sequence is TGTGCCAGCAGCGACAGGGATAGGGATGGCTACACCTTC.